These 21 T cell receptor beta chains were all obtained from the same sample, sequenced in a study of T cell repertoires in cytomegalovirus infection. Using its own MiXCR run on the reads, TCRdb lists one record per CDR3 protein. Counted here are some 350,000 distinct CDR3 sequences, almost 30% occurring once; the ten biggest clones make up about 20%. Their cognate antigens are unknown. The sequencing used cultured PBMCs, collected from culture after CMV antigen stimulation. These receptors came from a human donor in good health (CMV status not recorded). Some clones in this sample may be carry-over from other donors' samples.

V gene TRBV20-1 combines with J gene TRBJ2-7; no reliable D call. Trimming took 2 bases from V and 2 from J, leaving 13 bases between them. Germline values: CDR1 DFQATT, CDR2 SNEGSKA (reference sequence). CDR3 length equals 14 residues. CDR3 sequence: CSARLLSRPYEQYF. The DNA for the CDR3 is TGCAGTGCTAGACTACTTAGTAGACCCTACGAGCAGTACTTC.

As DNA, the CDR3 is TGTGCCAGCAGCCTACAGGGGAGTGAGCAGTTCTTC. Translation: CASSLQGSEQFF. The chain joins TRBV7-9 to TRBJ2-1; 7 bases are shared with TRBD1. The CDR3 extends over 12 amino acids. In germline, CDR1 is SEHNR, CDR2 FQNEAQ (reference sequence). Trimming took 5 bases from V and 9 from J; bases not matched to a gene: 4.

This clonotype was seen only a few times. V and J are TRBV28 and TRBJ2-1; no reliable D call. With 4 bases removed from V and 1 base from J, the gap between germline ends came to 5 bases. The length of the CDR3 is 13 residues. The V gene's germline CDR1 is MDHEN and CDR2 SYDVKM. CDR3 DNA sequence: TGTGCCAGCAGTTATTGGTCCTACAATGAGCAGTTCTTC. It codes for CASSYWSYNEQFF.

V and J are TRBV10-3 and TRBJ1-5; TRBD1 matches 8 bases. This CDR3 has 15 residues. The V segment lost 0 bases and the J segment 4 bases; nucleotides outside the gene matches: 2. Germline values: CDR1 ENHRY, CDR2 SYGVKD. The DNA of the CDR3 is TGTGCCATCAGTGAGTCCAGACAGGGGAATCAGCCCCAGCATTTT. It encodes CAISESRQGNQPQHF.

The V and J genes are TRBV19 and TRBJ2-5; D might be TRBD2 (7 bases). The CDR3 runs 14 residues. Trimming stripped 8 bases from V and 3 bases from J, with 16 bases between. CDR1 and CDR2 (germline): LNHDA, SQIVND (reference sequence). CDR3 nucleotides: TGTGCCAGTCGAGGGGGGGGTATCAAAGAGACCCAGTACTTC. Amino acid sequence: CASRGGGIKETQYF.

This clonotype was found many times. The genes are TRBV12-3 or TRBV12-4 and TRBJ1-1; no reliable D call. V shed 0 bases and J shed 4 bases, with 3 bases lying between them. The CDR3 is made up of 12 amino acids. CDR3 nucleotides: TGTGCCAGCAGTTTAGCCTCCACTGAAGCTTTCTTT. This translates into CASSLASTEAFF.

The V gene is TRBV7-6, the J gene TRBJ2-1; TRBD2 matches at 10 bases. The length of the CDR3 is 15 residues. CDR1 and CDR2 from the germline V gene are SGHVS and FNYEAQ. V shed 5 bases and J 5 bases; nucleotides not matched to a gene: 6. The CDR3 loop is CASSLSGGPHNEQFF. CDR3 nucleotide sequence: TGTGCCAGCAGCCTTAGCGGGGGGCCCCACAATGAGCAGTTCTTC.

This chain joins TRBV7-2 and TRBJ2-3; D is undetermined. The V and J ends lost 5 bases and 5 bases respectively, with 8 bases between them. CDR3 length: 12 residues. Germline CDR1 and CDR2: SGHTA and FQGNSA. The CDR3 nucleotides read TGTGCCAGCAGCGCAACGGGAGATACGCAGTATTTT. Encoded protein: CASSATGDTQYF.

This chain joins TRBV2 and TRBJ2-6; D may be TRBD1 (5 bases). CDR1 is SNHLY, CDR2 FYNNEI, per germline. This CDR3 contains 15 residues. V lost 7 bases, J lost 2 bases, and 12 bases lay in between. The CDR3 reads CASTRQRTGANVLTF. In DNA form, the CDR3 reads TGTGCCAGCACCAGACAGCGCACTGGGGCCAACGTCCTGACTTTC.

This sequence joins TRBV7-8 and TRBJ2-3; 7 bases are shared with TRBD2. The CDR3 spans 16 residues. CDR1 is SGHVS, CDR2 FQNEAQ, per germline. V lost 5 bases, J lost 4 bases, and 12 bases stayed unmatched. The CDR3 sequence: CASSPMAAGAADTQYF. The DNA of the CDR3 is TGTGCCAGCAGCCCTATGGCCGCGGGAGCTGCAGATACGCAGTATTTT.

The sample holds many counts of this clonotype. The chain couples TRBV5-6 to TRBJ2-6; 7 nucleotides agree with TRBD1. The V gene end was trimmed by 3 bases and the J gene end by 1 base; junction bases not matched to a gene: 4. The germline V gene encodes CDR1 SGHDT and CDR2 YYEEEE. The CDR3 totals 16 residues. CDR3 coding DNA: TGTGCCAGCAGCTACAGGGGATCTTCTGGGGCCAACGTCCTGACTTTC. Its translation is CASSYRGSSGANVLTF.

V and J are TRBV10-3 and TRBJ2-3, with 8 bases identical to TRBD1. CDR1 and CDR2 from the germline V gene are ENHRY and SYGVKD. This CDR3 contains 13 residues. Trimming took 8 bases from V and 1 from J; bases not matched to a gene: 2. The DNA for the CDR3 is TGTGCCATCGACAGGGGTGGCACAGATACGCAGTATTTT. Its protein is CAIDRGGTDTQYF.

This clonotype was seen a few times. This chain uses TRBV5-4 with TRBJ1-6; D perhaps matches TRBD1 (5 bases). CDR3 size: 15 residues. Per germline, CDR1 SGHNT and CDR2 YYREEE (reference sequence). Trimming pared 4 bases from V and 7 bases from J, leaving 15 bases between. In nucleotides, the CDR3 is TGTGCCAGCAGCCCGAGCCTAGGGGAAAATTCACCCCTCCACTTT. Translating gives CASSPSLGENSPLHF.

V and J are TRBV6-1 and TRBJ2-5; 9 nucleotides match TRBD1. Germline assignment: CDR1 MNHNS and CDR2 SASEGT. V shed 2 bases, J shed 5 bases, and the junction held 9 bases outside the gene matches. This CDR3 has 16 residues. The CDR3 reads CASSESVQGALETQYF. CDR3 in DNA: TGTGCCAGCAGTGAATCGGTACAGGGGGCGTTGGAGACCCAGTACTTC.

The chain is built from TRBV12-3 or TRBV12-4 and TRBJ1-4; D may be TRBD1 (5 bases). Trimming cost V 4 bases and J 8 bases, with 14 bases left between them. This CDR3 spans 14 amino acids. The CDR3 loop is CASSSAGTREKLFF. For the CDR3, the DNA is TGTGCCAGCAGTTCAGCCGGGACGCGGGAAAAACTGTTTTTT.

This clonotype came up many times. CDR3 residues: CASSRPGQGFRTQHF. The CDR3 nucleotides are TGTGCCAGCAGCCGGCCGGGACAGGGATTCAGGACCCAGCATTTT. The V call is TRBV7-2, the J call TRBJ1-5; 9 positions agree with TRBD1. The trim removed 5 bases at V and 11 bases at J, leaving 13 bases unmatched. CDR3 length: 15 amino acids. Germline-derived CDR1 and CDR2 are SGHTA and FQGNSA. The variable domain in full, with the rest retrieved from reference TRBV7-2 and TRBJ1-5, is GAGVSQSPSNKVTEKGKDVELRCDPISGHTALYWYRQSLGQGLEFLIYFQGNSAPDKSGLPSDRFSAERTGGSVSTLTIQRTQQEDSAVYLCASSRPGQGFRTQHFGDGTRLSIL.

The chain has TRBV4-1 and TRBJ2-3, with 15 bases lining up with TRBD2. Trimming removed 4 bases from V and 6 bases from J; junction bases left unmatched: 5. Germline CDR1 is MGHRA and CDR2 is YSYEKL. The CDR3 spans 16 residues. CDR3 nucleotide sequence: TGCGCCAGCAGCCGCCTTGGGACTAGCGGGGGGGATACGCAGTATTTT. Its protein is CASSRLGTSGGDTQYF.

This clonotype was seen a few times. The chain employs TRBV7-2 and TRBJ2-7; 11 bases align to TRBD1. The trim removed 8 bases at V and 3 bases at J, leaving 9 bases unmatched. This CDR3 contains 15 residues. Germline assignment: CDR1 SGHTA and CDR2 FQGNSA. CDR3 protein: CASRRGGQGVYEQYF. The CDR3 DNA follows: TGTGCCAGCCGACGGGGGGGACAGGGGGTCTACGAGCAGTACTTC.

Worth noting for this clonotype: One base away lies a much larger clone, so this may be a sequencing read error. This chain uses TRBV6-1 with TRBJ2-3, with D possibly being TRBD1 or TRBD2 (5 bases each). Germline CDR1 reads MNHNS; CDR2 reads SASEGT. CDR3 length: 16 amino acids. The CDR3 sequence is CTSSRGSGTSTDTQYF. The CDR3 coding sequence is TGTACCAGCAGTAGGGGCAGCGGCACTAGCACAGATACGCAGTATTTT.

V gene TRBV4-2 combines with J gene TRBJ2-1; tentatively, D is TRBD2 (6 bases). Germline V gene lookup returns CDR1 LGHNA and CDR2 YNFKEQ. V lost 1 base to trimming and J lost 4 bases, with 17 bases between them. This CDR3 has 17 residues. CDR3 DNA sequence: TGTGCCAGCAGCCAAGTCGATCGGGGGATCAATTACAATGAGCAGTTCTTC. It specifies CASSQVDRGINYNEQFF.

This clonotype occurred a few times. The J gene is TRBJ2-2, the V gene TRBV10-3; D unclear. This CDR3 is 17 amino acids long. The V end lost 8 bases, the J end lost 4 bases, and 23 bases lay between the germline ends. Germline CDR1 and CDR2: ENHRY and SYGVKD. The CDR3 DNA follows: TGTGCCATCTCTTCCCGACTGGAGACTGCTGGCACCGGGGAGCTGTTTTTT. Protein sequence: CAISSRLETAGTGELFF.